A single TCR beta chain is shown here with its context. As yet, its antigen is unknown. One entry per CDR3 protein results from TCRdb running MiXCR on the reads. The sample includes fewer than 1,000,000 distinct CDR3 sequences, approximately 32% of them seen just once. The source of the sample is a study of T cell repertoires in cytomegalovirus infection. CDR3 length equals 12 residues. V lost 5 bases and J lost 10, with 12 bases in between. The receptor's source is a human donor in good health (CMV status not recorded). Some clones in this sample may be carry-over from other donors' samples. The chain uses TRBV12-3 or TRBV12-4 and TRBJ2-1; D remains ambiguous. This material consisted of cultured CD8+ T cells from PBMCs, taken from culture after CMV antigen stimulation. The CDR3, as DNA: TGTGCCAGCAGTCCCCGAGGCTGGGAGCAGTTCTTC. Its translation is CASSPRGWEQFF.